The clone carrying this TCR beta chain was seen a handful of times. Trimming removed 0 bases at V and 7 bases at J, with 16 bases between. The CDR3 sequence is 14 residues long. Germline V gives CDR1 GTSNPN, CDR2 SVGIG (reference sequence). The data belong to a study of control samples from healthy donors and cancer patients. Generated by immunoSEQ multiplex PCR, the TCRdb table keeps only in-frame clones and is missing some. The sample has some 82,000 clones; 70% to 90% are singletons. Specimen: blood. This TCR was sampled from a man aged 50 to 60 in good health. The J gene is TRBJ2-7, the V gene TRBV30, with D perhaps matching TRBD1 or TRBD2 (5 bases each). The CDR3 reads CAWSVSGTFTEQYV. The DNA for the CDR3 is TGTGCCTGGAGTGTCTCCGGGACCTTCACAGAGCAGTACGTC.